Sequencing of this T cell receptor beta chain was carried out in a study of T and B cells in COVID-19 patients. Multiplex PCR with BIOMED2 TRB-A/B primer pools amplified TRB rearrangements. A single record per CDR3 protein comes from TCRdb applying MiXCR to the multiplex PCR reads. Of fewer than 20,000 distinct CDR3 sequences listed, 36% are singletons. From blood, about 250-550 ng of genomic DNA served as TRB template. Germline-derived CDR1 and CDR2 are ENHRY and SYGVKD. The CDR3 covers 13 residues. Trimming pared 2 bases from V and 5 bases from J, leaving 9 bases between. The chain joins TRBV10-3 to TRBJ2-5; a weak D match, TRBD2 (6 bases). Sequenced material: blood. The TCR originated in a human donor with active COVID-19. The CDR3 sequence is CAISEQGGETQYF. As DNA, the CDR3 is TGTGCCATCAGTGAGCAGGGAGGCGAGACCCAGTACTTC.